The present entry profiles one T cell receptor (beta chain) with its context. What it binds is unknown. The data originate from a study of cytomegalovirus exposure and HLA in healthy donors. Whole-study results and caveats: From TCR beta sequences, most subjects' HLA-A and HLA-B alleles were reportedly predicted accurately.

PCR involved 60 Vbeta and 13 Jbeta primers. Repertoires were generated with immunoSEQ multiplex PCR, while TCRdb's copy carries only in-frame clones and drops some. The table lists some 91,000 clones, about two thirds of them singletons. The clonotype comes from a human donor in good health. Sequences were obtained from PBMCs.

The CDR3 DNA reads as TGCGCCAGCAGGACGGGGTCCGGGGCCAACGTCCTGACTTTC. Its translation: CASRTGSGANVLTF. The chain links TRBV5-1 to TRBJ2-6; TRBD2 might be the D (5 bases). V shed 5 bases and J shed 4 bases, with 10 bases lying between them. Germline assignment: CDR1 SGHRS and CDR2 YFSETQ. The CDR3 runs 14 residues.